This T cell receptor beta chain was retrieved from a study of spatial heterogeneity in lung cancer (dated by TCRdb to the late 2010s). The study in broad terms: The donors were 65 to 90 patients from the lung TRACERx cohort who had early-stage, untreated non-small cell lung cancer. Follow-up PBMC samples were sequenced whenever available, and the median time to follow-up was 2 to 3 years after resection. Beta-chain transcripts were consistently detected in greater numbers than alpha-chain transcripts, which likely reflected higher beta-chain transcript abundance. In the raw uncorrected reads, each unique combination of TCR and UMI appeared more than ten times on average. The study quantitatively compared TCR alpha and beta repertoires across multiple tumor regions, matched nontumor lung and blood in non-small cell lung cancer. Nonsynonymous mutation counts, determined by whole-exome sequencing of tumor tissue, were related to TCR repertoire features. Both alpha and beta chains were TCR-sequenced in samples taken at surgery, namely 220 tumor regions, around 64 matched nontumor lung samples and 50 to 60 PBMC samples. General conclusions and limits of the study: Only 13 to 15 patients were included in the comparisons of baseline and follow-up blood repertoires. Ubiquitous expanded tumor TCRs were found in blood more often at tumor resection than at routine follow-up. Additional single-cell paired TCR alpha and beta sequencing was considered necessary to confirm, at a functional level, the hypothesis that regional TCRs recognize regional mutations.

Relative to germline, V is missing 4 bases and J is missing 7 bases, with 6 bases of the junction outside any gene match. From its cysteine to its phenylalanine, the CDR3 spans 15 amino acids. Only CDR3 DNA remains: 45 bases, in frame from the first base. The germline V gene supplies CDR1 LGHNA and CDR2 YSLEER. Taken with the paper, the label for time point translates to: blood at routine non-recurrence follow-up after resection. For TCR sequencing, whole RNA was extracted from tumor and nontumor lung tissue, or from cryopreserved PBMC samples, and no cell sorting was done. A patient was chosen for TCR sequencing only when enough RNA was available from at least two tumor regions. As for this clonotype: Its target antigen remains unknown. No much larger clone exists at a distance of one base, and base qualities are not known.

Library method: 5' RACE. Sequenced on a NextSeq 500. In the TCR library protocol, a unique molecular identifier was attached to each TCR cDNA molecule so that PCR and sequencing errors could be corrected. Under the source paper's analysis protocol: TCR identification, UMI-based error correction and CDR3 extraction were performed with Decombinator tools. Expanded TCRs were defined as those above a frequency of 2 per 1,000, corresponding to the top 1% of the tumor frequency distribution. Renyi diversity was computed with the R vegan package after each repertoire had been subsampled 100 times to 5,000 TCRs. CDR3 similarity networks were built from amino acid triplet string-kernel similarity, with CDR3s being connected when pairwise similarity was above 0.82. TCRdb ran its own pipeline on the public reads, namely fastp trimming at Q25 and MiXCR clone calling, and kept in-frame beta chains. Rows with a matching CDR3 protein are joined into one entry that keeps the most common DNA and genes. The authors' filters were not applied to this entry. The sample includes about 120,000 distinct CDR3 sequences, with 10% to 15% observed a single time. The ten biggest clones cover 15% to 20% of the sample.

Material: PBMCs, obtained at follow-up. The chain couples TRBV4-3 to TRBJ1-6, with 8 junctional bases fitting TRBD1. The receptor's source is a male donor with early-stage non-small cell lung cancer. The CDR3 sequence is CASSLNRGNNSPLHF. The nucleotide sequence is TGCGCCAGCAGCCTCAACAGGGGGAACAATTCACCCCTCCACTTT.